Described below is a single T cell receptor beta chain sequence and its context. Antigen unknown. This sample stems from a study of identifying expanded T cells in peripheral blood. The CDR3 length is 17 residues. Trimming pared 4 bases from V and 0 bases from J, leaving 16 bases between. Germline CDR1 reads LGHNA; CDR2 reads YNFKEQ. General study results and limits: Across healthy donors, higher total template counts meant significantly greater approximately two-week count variance. Technical replicates showed roughly 1.2 changed clones; approximately 2 weeks about 16.4; four weeks 19.

Sequencing used immunoSEQ multiplex PCR; TCRdb keeps in-frame clones, though not all of them. In the table there are about 100,000 clones, 75% to 90% of which are singletons. Collection occurred without any documented infections or immune events in donors. The rearrangement uses TRBV4-2 and TRBJ2-1, with a possible D match to TRBD2 (7 bases). This clonotype was sampled from a person aged 18-69 years in good health. The specimen sequenced was blood. The chain's CDR3 is CASSLRGGGSSYNEQFF. CDR3 in DNA: TGTGCCAGCAGCCTGAGAGGGGGGGGGAGCTCCTACAATGAGCAGTTCTTC.